This TCR beta chain was sequenced for a study of blood T cells in healthy people across ages. Across the study: For every two T cells, template switching captured about one barcoded beta molecule.

Through a sample-barcoded 5' primer and a J-beta primer mix, a second PCR was run for roughly 6 to 11 cycles. Researchers report that a template-switch adaptor with 12 random nucleotides tagged each cDNA molecule. TCRdb reprocessed the 5' RACE reads with MiXCR, giving one entry per CDR3 protein. Of about 1.5 million distinct CDR3 sequences in the sample, roughly 40% were seen once. Isolation of PBMCs gave at least 7 million cells per sample. The clonotype was recovered from a woman aged 18-30 years in good health. Input material: blood.

The CDR3 here is CASTGGAGGNYEQYF. The CDR3 DNA reads TGTGCCAGCACAGGTGGGGCAGGGGGAAATTACGAGCAGTACTTC. This chain connects TRBV27 to TRBJ2-7; 7 bases match TRBD1. This CDR3 is built from 15 residues. The V gene end was trimmed by 7 bases and the J gene end by 4 bases; junction bases not matched to a gene: 13. CDR1 is MNHEY and CDR2 is SMNVEV in the germline V gene (reference sequence).